This paragraph covers one T cell receptor (beta chain) sequence. TCR alpha and TCR beta cDNA libraries with sample barcodes and UMIs came from 5'RACE using constant-segment primers. TCRdb passed the 5' RACE reads through MiXCR, listing each CDR3 protein once. Counted here are 300,000 to 400,000 distinct CDR3 sequences, roughly an eighth occurring once; the ten biggest clones make up about a fifth. Trimming stripped 4 bases from V and 6 bases from J, with 15 bases between. The CDR3 runs 15 residues. Germline-derived CDR1 and CDR2 are LGHDT and YNNKEL (reference sequence). The sample comes from a study of T-cell memory formation after mild COVID-19. Study-level information: TCR clusters were mostly confined to one donor each.

V and J are TRBV3-1 and TRBJ2-2; D may match TRBD1 or TRBD2 (5 bases each). This receptor was identified in a man aged 18 to 30 who had mild COVID-19 (a few samples of this study predate the infection). Cell type and time point are not known. The sample was PBMCs or a T cell subset sorted from them (not recorded which). The CDR3: CASSPLTGDPGELFF. CDR3 DNA: TGTGCCAGCAGCCCCTTAACCGGGGACCCCGGGGAGCTGTTTTTT.